This T cell receptor (beta chain) comes out of a study of CD8 T cells in ankylosing spondylitis. General study results and limits: For ankylosing spondylitis blood, a TCR beta motif of about eight highly homologous variants appeared characteristic. Disease-linked clones displayed a CD8+ phenotype and appeared relatively rarely in peripheral blood.

This clonotype was observed at least ten times. No antigen is known for it. V was cut by 1 base and J by 10 bases, with 14 bases left in between. Germline loops: CDR1 LNHNV, CDR2 YYDKDF (reference sequence). The CDR3 consists of 14 residues. Library preparation for TCR beta used quantitative 5'-RACE with molecular barcodes. TCRdb processed the 5' RACE reads anew with MiXCR; each CDR3 protein has one entry. The sample consists of 250,000 or so distinct CDR3 sequences, about 10% of them appearing once. This receptor was identified in a male donor with ankylosing spondylitis or in good health (not recorded which). This chain connects TRBV15 to TRBJ2-1; a possible D gene is TRBD1 (6 bases). The sequencing input was blood, either unsorted or a sorted T cell fraction (not recorded which). CDR3 coding DNA: TGTGCCACCAGCAGAGGGACAGAGAGGCGAGAGCAGTTCTTC. This sequence encodes CATSRGTERREQFF.